This T cell receptor beta chain was sequenced for a study of T cells in Graves' hyperthyroidism and ophthalmopathy. Study as a whole: The blood sample was taken at first diagnosis, before treatment began.

In this sample, this clonotype turned up many times. TCR beta CDR3 region amplification was performed from RNA transcripts. A set of HTBI primers served as the primers for a first-round RT-PCR of the TCR CDR3. TCRdb re-analysed the multiplex PCR reads in MiXCR, keeping a single row per CDR3 protein. This table has approximately 600,000 distinct CDR3 sequences, around 15% appearing once. Losses at the gene ends were 0 bases for V and 2 bases for J; bases not matched to a gene: 0. In germline, CDR1 is DFQATT, CDR2 SNEGSKA (reference sequence). The CDR3 has 13 residues. Sequences were obtained from blood. The chain carries TRBV20-1 and TRBJ1-2, with 7 bases fitting TRBD1. The clonotype was recovered from a middle-aged woman with Graves' ophthalmopathy. DNA of the CDR3: TGCAGTGCTAGAGACAGGGGGAACTATGGCTACACCTTC. Translation gives CSARDRGNYGYTF.